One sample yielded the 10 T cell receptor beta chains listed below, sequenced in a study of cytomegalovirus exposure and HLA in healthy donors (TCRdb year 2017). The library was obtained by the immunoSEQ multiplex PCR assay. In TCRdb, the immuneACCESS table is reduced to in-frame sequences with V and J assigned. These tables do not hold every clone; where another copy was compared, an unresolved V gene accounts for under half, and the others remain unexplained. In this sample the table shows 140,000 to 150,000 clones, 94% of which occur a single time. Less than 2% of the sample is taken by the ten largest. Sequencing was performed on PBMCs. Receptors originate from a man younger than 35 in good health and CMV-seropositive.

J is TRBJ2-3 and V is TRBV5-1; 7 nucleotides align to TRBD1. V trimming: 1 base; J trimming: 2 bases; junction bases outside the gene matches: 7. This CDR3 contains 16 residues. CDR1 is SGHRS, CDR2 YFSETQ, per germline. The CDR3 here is CASSLTPDRFTDTQYF. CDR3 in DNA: TGCGCCAGCAGCTTGACTCCGGACAGGTTCACAGATACGCAGTATTTT.

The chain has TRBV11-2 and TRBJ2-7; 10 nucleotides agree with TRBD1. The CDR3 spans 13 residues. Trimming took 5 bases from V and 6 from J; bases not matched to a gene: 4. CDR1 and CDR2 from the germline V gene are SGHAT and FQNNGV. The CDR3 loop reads CASSAGQGGEQYF. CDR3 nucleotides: TGTGCCAGCAGCGCCGGACAGGGGGGCGAGCAGTACTTC.

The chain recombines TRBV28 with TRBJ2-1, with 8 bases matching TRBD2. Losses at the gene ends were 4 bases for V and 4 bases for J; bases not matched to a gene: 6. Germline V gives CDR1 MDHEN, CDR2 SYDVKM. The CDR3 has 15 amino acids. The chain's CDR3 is CASSYGRALYNEQFF. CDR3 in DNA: TGTGCCAGCAGTTACGGGAGGGCCTTGTACAATGAGCAGTTCTTC.

CDR3 region: CASSSGLAGVAGELFF. The CDR3 DNA is TGCGCCAGCAGCTCGGGACTAGCGGGAGTCGCCGGGGAGCTGTTTTTT. The rearrangement uses TRBV5-1 and TRBJ2-2, with 14 bases that match TRBD2. V dropped 3 bases and J dropped 6; count of bases not matched to a gene: 4. CDR3 size: 16 residues. Germline CDR1 reads SGHRS; CDR2 reads YFSETQ.

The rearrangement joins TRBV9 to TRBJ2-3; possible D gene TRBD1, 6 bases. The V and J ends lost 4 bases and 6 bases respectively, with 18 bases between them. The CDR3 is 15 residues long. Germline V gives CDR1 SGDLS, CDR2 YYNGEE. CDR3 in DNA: TGTGCCAGCAGCACATGGACAGCTGGAACCGATACGCAGTATTTT. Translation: CASSTWTAGTDTQYF.

This CDR3 reads CASSVVVADCNEKLFF. The CDR3 DNA reads TGTGCCAGCAGCGTAGTAGTTGCGGATTGTAATGAAAAACTGTTTTTT. This chain connects TRBV9 to TRBJ1-4; D gene unclear. Germline lookup yields CDR1 SGDLS and CDR2 YYNGEE. Trimming shortened V by 0 bases and J by 4 bases, and 13 bases separated the two germline ends. This CDR3 is built from 16 residues.

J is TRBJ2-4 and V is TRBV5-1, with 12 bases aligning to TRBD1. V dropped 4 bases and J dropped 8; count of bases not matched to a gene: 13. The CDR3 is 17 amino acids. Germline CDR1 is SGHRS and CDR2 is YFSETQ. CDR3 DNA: TGCGCCAGCAGCCTATCTCCCGGGACAGGGGGCATGTACATTCAGTACTTC. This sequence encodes CASSLSPGTGGMYIQYF.

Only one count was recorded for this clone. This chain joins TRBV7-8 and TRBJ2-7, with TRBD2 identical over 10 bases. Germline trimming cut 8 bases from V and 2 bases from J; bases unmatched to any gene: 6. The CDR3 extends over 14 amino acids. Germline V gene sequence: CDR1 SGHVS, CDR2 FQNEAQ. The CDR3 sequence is CASAFSGRPYEQYF. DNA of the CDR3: TGTGCCAGCGCCTTTAGCGGGAGGCCCTACGAGCAGTACTTC. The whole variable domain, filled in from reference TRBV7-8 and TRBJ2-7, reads GAGVSQSPRYKVAKRGQDVALRCDPISGHVSLFWYQQALGQGPEFLTYFQNEAQLDKSGLPSDRFFAERPEGSVSTLKIQRTQQEDSAVYLCASAFSGRPYEQYFGPGTRLTVT.

The CDR3 coding sequence is TGTGCCAGCAGTGTCGGTGGTTACAATGAGCAGTTCTTC. Translating it yields CASSVGGYNEQFF. This chain connects TRBV2 to TRBJ2-1; D gene ambiguous. CDR1 SNHLY and CDR2 FYNNEI come from the germline V gene. The germline V and J ends were trimmed by 4 bases and 4 bases, with 8 bases remaining between them. The CDR3 contains 13 residues.

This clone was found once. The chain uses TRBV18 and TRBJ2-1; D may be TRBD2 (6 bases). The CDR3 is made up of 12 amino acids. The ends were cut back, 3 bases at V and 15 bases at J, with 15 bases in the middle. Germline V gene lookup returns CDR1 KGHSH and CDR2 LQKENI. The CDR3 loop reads CASSPLGRDPFF. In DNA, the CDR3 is TGTGCCAGCTCACCCCTCGGGCGGGATCCGTTCTTC.